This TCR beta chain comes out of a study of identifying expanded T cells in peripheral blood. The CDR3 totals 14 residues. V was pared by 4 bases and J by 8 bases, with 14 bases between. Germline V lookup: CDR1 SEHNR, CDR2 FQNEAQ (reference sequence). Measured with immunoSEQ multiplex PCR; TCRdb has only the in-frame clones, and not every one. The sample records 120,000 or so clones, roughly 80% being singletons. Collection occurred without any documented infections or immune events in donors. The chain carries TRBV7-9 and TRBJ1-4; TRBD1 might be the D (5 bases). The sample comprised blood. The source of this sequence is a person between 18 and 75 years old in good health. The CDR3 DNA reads TGTGCCAGCAGCTCGCTCGGGACCCCGGAAAAACTGTTTTTT. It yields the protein CASSSLGTPEKLFF.